Listed here is a single T cell receptor (beta chain). TCRdb re-derived calls from the 5' RACE reads in MiXCR, one entry per CDR3 protein. The table includes approximately 260,000 distinct CDR3 sequences, 16% detected once. Trimming removed 1 base from V and 7 bases from J; junction bases left unmatched: 5. This CDR3 comprises 14 residues. Germline-derived CDR1 and CDR2 are SGHRS and YFSETQ. This sample was included in a study of T-cell memory formation after mild COVID-19. The rearrangement links TRBV5-1 to TRBJ2-1; 7 nucleotides line up with TRBD1. Sequencing was performed on PBMCs or a T cell subset sorted from them (not recorded which). This clonotype was obtained from a man between 18 and 35 years old who had mild COVID-19 (a few samples of this study predate the infection). Cell type and time point are not known. CDR3 nucleotides: TGCGCCAGCAGCTTGAGGACAGGCAGGAATGAGCAGTTCTTC. Translating gives CASSLRTGRNEQFF.